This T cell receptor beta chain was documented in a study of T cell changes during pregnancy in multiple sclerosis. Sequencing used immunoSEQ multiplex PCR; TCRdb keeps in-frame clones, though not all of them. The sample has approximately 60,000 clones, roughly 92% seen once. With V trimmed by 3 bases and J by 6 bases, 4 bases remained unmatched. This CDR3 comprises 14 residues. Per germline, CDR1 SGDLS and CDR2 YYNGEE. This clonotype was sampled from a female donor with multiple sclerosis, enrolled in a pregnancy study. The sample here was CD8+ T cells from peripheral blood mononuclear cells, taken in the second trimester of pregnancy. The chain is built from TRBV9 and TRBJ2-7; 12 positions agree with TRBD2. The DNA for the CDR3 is TGTGCCAGCAGCGGAGGACTAGCGGGACGCGAGCAGTACTTC. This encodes CASSGGLAGREQYF.